This entry is about one T cell receptor (beta chain). The data belong to a study of shared clonotypes between healthy human individuals. The CDR3 sequence is 15 residues long. Germline V lookup: CDR1 MDHEN, CDR2 SYDVKM. V was clipped by 1 base and J by 4 bases; unmatched bases: 4. The method was immunoSEQ multiplex PCR; TCRdb's version includes in-frame clones alone and lacks a portion of them. The sample consists of about 2.3 million clones, just over 90% of them appearing once. Sequencing was performed on naive CD4+ T cells from PBMCs. As for subset: CD45RA+ positively selected. The clonotype comes from a man between 18 and 29 years old in good health. Some clones in this sample may be carry-over from other donors' samples. The V and J genes are TRBV28 and TRBJ1-3; 7 nucleotides match TRBD1. The CDR3 loop reads CASSLSRGRGNTIYF. CDR3 bases: TGTGCCAGCAGTTTATCAAGGGGGCGAGGAAACACCATATATTTT. The full variable domain, with the rest looked up from reference TRBV28 and TRBJ1-3, is DVKVTQSSRYLVKRTGEKVFLECVQDMDHENMFWYRQDPGLGLRLIYFSYDVKMKEKGDIPEGYSVSREKKERFSLILESASTNQTSMYLCASSLSRGRGNTIYFGEGSWLTVV.